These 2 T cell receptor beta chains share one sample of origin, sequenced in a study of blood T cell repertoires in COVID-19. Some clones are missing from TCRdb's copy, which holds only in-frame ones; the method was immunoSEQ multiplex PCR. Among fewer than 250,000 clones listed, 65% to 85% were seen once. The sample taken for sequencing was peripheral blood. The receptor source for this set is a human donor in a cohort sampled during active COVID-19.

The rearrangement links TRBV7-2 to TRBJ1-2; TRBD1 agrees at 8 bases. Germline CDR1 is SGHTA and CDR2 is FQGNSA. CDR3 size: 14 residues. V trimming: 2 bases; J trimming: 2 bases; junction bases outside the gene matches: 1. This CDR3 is CASSLSGGNYGYTF. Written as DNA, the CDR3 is TGTGCCAGCAGCTTATCAGGGGGCAACTATGGCTACACCTTC.

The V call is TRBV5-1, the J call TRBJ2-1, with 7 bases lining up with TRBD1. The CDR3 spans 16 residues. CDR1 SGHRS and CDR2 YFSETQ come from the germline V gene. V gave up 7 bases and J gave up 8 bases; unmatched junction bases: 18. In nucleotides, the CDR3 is TGCGCCAGCCGGGACGCGTGGCAGGGGGTTATCTATGAGCAGTTCTTC. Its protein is CASRDAWQGVIYEQFF.